A single sample is the source of the 28 T cell receptor beta chains below, sequenced in a study of cytomegalovirus exposure and HLA in healthy donors. The study ran its PCR with 60 Vbeta and 13 Jbeta primers. Repertoires were generated with immunoSEQ multiplex PCR, while TCRdb's copy carries only in-frame clones and drops some. The sample comprises 170,000 or so clones, roughly four fifths of which are singletons, and just under 3% rests with the top ten. Sequencing was carried out using PBMCs. The receptors were gathered from a male donor in good health and CMV-seronegative.

Here the CDR3 reads CASSEQTGGPYSNQPQHF. For the CDR3, the DNA is TGTGCCAGCAGTGAACAGACAGGGGGCCCGTATAGCAATCAGCCCCAGCATTTT. J is TRBJ1-5 and V is TRBV6-1; 10 bases map to TRBD1. The germline V gene has CDR1 MNHNS and CDR2 SASEGT. The CDR3 spans 18 residues. The junction had 7 bases not matched to a gene; V was cut back by 2 bases and J by 0 bases.

The V call is TRBV13, the J call TRBJ1-1; 7 bases are shared with TRBD1. Trimming cost V 7 bases and J 4 bases; bases outside gene matches: 9. The CDR3 runs 14 residues. Germline V gene sequence: CDR1 PRHDT, CDR2 FYEKMQ (reference sequence). This CDR3 reads CASIPTTGATEAFF. DNA of the CDR3: TGTGCCAGCATCCCAACTACAGGGGCCACTGAAGCTTTCTTT.

Only a few counts were recorded for this clone. The chain couples TRBV4-1 to TRBJ1-4; a weak D match, TRBD1 (5 bases). In germline, CDR1 is MGHRA, CDR2 YSYEKL. The V and J ends lost 4 bases and 5 bases respectively, with 14 bases between them. The CDR3 contains 15 residues. The CDR3 DNA reads as TGCGCCAGCAGCCTCCCGGGGGGAGGGAATGAAAAACTGTTTTTT. The encoded protein is CASSLPGGGNEKLFF.

This clone was picked up a small number of times. This chain joins TRBV30 and TRBJ2-7; D remains unclear. Trimming shortened V by 4 bases and J by 1 base, and 5 bases separated the two germline ends. From germline, CDR1 is GTSNPN and CDR2 SVGIG (reference sequence). The CDR3 is 11 residues long. In nucleotides, the CDR3 is TGTGCCTGGACAGTATCCTACGAGCAGTACTTC. Translation gives CAWTVSYEQYF.

The rearrangement uses TRBV4-3 and TRBJ2-7, with 7 positions matching TRBD1. Germline loops: CDR1 LGHNA, CDR2 YSLEER. The length of the CDR3 is 15 residues. With V trimmed by 1 base and J by 2 bases, 5 bases remained unmatched. The CDR3 sequence: CASSQAWDSTYEQYF. For the CDR3, the DNA is TGCGCCAGCAGCCAAGCATGGGACAGTACCTACGAGCAGTACTTC.

The chain uses TRBV28 and TRBJ1-3; D is unresolved. The germline gives CDR1 MDHEN, CDR2 SYDVKM. This CDR3 region has 15 residues. V was cut by 2 bases and J by 0 bases, with 8 bases left in between. CDR3 DNA: TGTGCCAGCAGTTTAACGGGGAGCTCTGGAAACACCATATATTTT. This codes for CASSLTGSSGNTIYF. Looking up the rest from reference TRBV28 and TRBJ1-3 gives the full variable domain: DVKVTQSSRYLVKRTGEKVFLECVQDMDHENMFWYRQDPGLGLRLIYFSYDVKMKEKGDIPEGYSVSREKKERFSLILESASTNQTSMYLCASSLTGSSGNTIYFGEGSWLTVV.

This clone was seen once. The chain uses TRBV6-1 and TRBJ2-7, with TRBD2 matching over 8 bases. With V trimmed by 4 bases and J by 4 bases, 6 bases remained unmatched. The CDR3 sequence is 14 residues long. Per the germline V gene, CDR1 is MNHNS and CDR2 is SASEGT. DNA of the CDR3: TGTGCCAGCAGTGTACAGCGGGAGAGGTACGAGCAGTACTTC. As protein: CASSVQRERYEQYF.

V usage is TRBV6-5 and J usage is TRBJ2-4, with 8 bases identical to TRBD2. The CDR3 consists of 13 residues. The germline CDR1 and CDR2 sequences are MNHEY and SVGAGI. Germline trimming cut 6 bases from V and 7 bases from J; bases unmatched to any gene: 5. As DNA, the CDR3 is TGTGCCAGCAGGCGAGCGGGGGAGAACATTCAGTACTTC. Amino acid sequence: CASRRAGENIQYF.

There are a few counts of this clone. The DNA for the CDR3 is TGTGCCAGCAGTTACTCCGCGGGACAGAACTATGGCTACACCTTC. The encoded protein is CASSYSAGQNYGYTF. The chain combines TRBV6-6 with TRBJ1-2, with 7 bases matching TRBD1. The CDR3 is made up of 15 amino acids. The ends lost 0 bases at V and 2 bases at J; junction bases unmatched: 3. Germline lookup yields CDR1 MNHNY and CDR2 SVGAGI (reference sequence).

The count of this clone is one. The rearrangement joins TRBV6-5 to TRBJ2-1, with a weak D call TRBD2 (5 bases). CDR3 length: 14 amino acids. The V end was cut by 3 bases, the J end by 7 bases, with 13 bases between. Germline loops: CDR1 MNHEY, CDR2 SVGAGI. The CDR3 spells CASSYYGLRNEQFF. CDR3 coding DNA: TGTGCCAGCAGTTATTACGGACTTCGGAATGAGCAGTTCTTC.

The chain joins TRBV6-5 to TRBJ1-2; D not resolved. V was pared by 4 bases and J by 8 bases, with 14 bases between. There are 13 residues in the CDR3. The germline gives CDR1 MNHEY, CDR2 SVGAGI. CDR3 DNA sequence: TGTGCCAGCAGTTTCGGGAATCAAGGCGGCTACACCTTC. It is translated as CASSFGNQGGYTF.

The V call is TRBV18, the J call TRBJ2-5; 7 bases agree with TRBD2. CDR1 and CDR2 (germline): KGHSH, LQKENI. CDR3 size: 14 residues. V trimming: 6 bases; J trimming: 5 bases; junction bases outside the gene matches: 9. CDR3: CASSLASGAETQYF. The CDR3 region has the DNA TGTGCCAGCTCCCTAGCTAGCGGCGCGGAGACCCAGTACTTC.

The gene calls are TRBV12-5 and TRBJ1-2; D remains ambiguous. Trimming stripped 0 bases from V and 8 bases from J, with 10 bases between. CDR3 length: 13 amino acids. The germline gives CDR1 LGHNT, CDR2 FRNRAP. The CDR3 here is CASGLVLESGYTF. CDR3 bases: TGTGCTAGTGGTTTGGTATTAGAGTCCGGCTACACCTTC.

This chain connects TRBV21-1 to TRBJ2-5; the table's D call, TRBD2, was not checked against the DNA. TRBV21-1 is described as a pseudogene. The CDR3 extends over 17 amino acids. The CDR3 nucleotides are TGTGCCAGCAGCAAAGTGGGGGTGGCGGGAGCCCAAGAGACCCAGTACTTC. Translation: CASSKVGVAGAQETQYF.

In the case of this clone: One end of the junction does not line up with germline, which may come from a read error. The rearrangement uses TRBV23-1 and TRBJ1-1; 10 bases map to TRBD1. TRBV23-1 carries the ORF label, with uncertain function. There are 18 residues in the CDR3. CDR3 sequence: CAGSQPIGQGEVNTEAFF. The DNA for the CDR3 is TGCGCCGGCAGTCAACCTATCGGACAGGGGGAAGTGAACACTGAAGCTTTCTTT.

This clone showed up just a few times. CDR3 nucleotide sequence: TGTGCCAGCGTCAGTGGCAATCAGCCCCAGCATTTT. This sequence encodes CASVSGNQPQHF. V usage is TRBV28 and J usage is TRBJ1-5; D is ambiguous. Trimming removed 8 bases from V and 2 bases from J, with 7 bases in between. The CDR3 covers 12 residues. CDR1 is MDHEN and CDR2 is SYDVKM in the germline V gene.

Note on this clone: Relative to the germline gene, one junction end is altered; a read error may explain this. The rearrangement links TRBV2 to TRBJ1-5; weak D call: TRBD1 (5 bases). CDR3 length equals 14 residues. CDR1 is SNHLY, CDR2 FYNNEI, per germline. As DNA, the CDR3 is TGTGCCAGCGGAGGAGGGGTGAGAAATCAGCCCCGGCATTTT. It specifies CASGGGVRNQPRHF.

This clone has only one observation. V gene TRBV28 combines with J gene TRBJ1-5; no reliable D call. Germline V gene lookup returns CDR1 MDHEN and CDR2 SYDVKM. The CDR3 runs to 16 residues. Trimming removed 5 bases at V and 2 bases at J, with 16 bases between. The CDR3: CASSQQGNSRNQPQHF. The CDR3, as DNA: TGTGCCAGCAGTCAGCAAGGTAACAGCCGCAATCAGCCCCAGCATTTT.

This clone was observed a few times. The chain combines TRBV2 with TRBJ1-1; a weak D match, TRBD1 (5 bases). There are 11 residues in the CDR3. Trimming cost V 9 bases and J 4 bases, with 9 bases left between them. CDR1 and CDR2 (germline): SNHLY, FYNNEI. In DNA form, the CDR3 reads TGTGCCAGTGGGGGGTTCACTGAAGCTTTCTTT. This encodes CASGGFTEAFF.

This clone was observed a single time. This sequence joins TRBV27 and TRBJ1-1, with D perhaps TRBD1 (5 bases). CDR3 length: 14 amino acids. Looked up from germline, CDR1 is MNHEY and CDR2 is SMNVEV (reference sequence). V lost 3 bases and J 1 base, leaving 9 bases between the germline ends. Here the CDR3 reads CASSFEGANTEAFF. In DNA form, the CDR3 reads TGTGCCAGCAGTTTTGAAGGGGCGAACACTGAAGCTTTCTTT.

The chain joins TRBV4-3 to TRBJ1-5; the match to TRBD1 covers 7 bases. Per germline, CDR1 LGHNA and CDR2 YSLEER. This CDR3 region has 15 residues. V shed 3 bases and J 4 bases; nucleotides not matched to a gene: 6. The CDR3 protein is CASSHPGQPNQPQHF. CDR3 nucleotides: TGCGCCAGCAGCCATCCGGGACAGCCAAATCAGCCCCAGCATTTT.

V gene TRBV7-3 combines with J gene TRBJ2-2; TRBD2 matches 11 bases. CDR3 length: 17 amino acids. J gave up 4 bases and V 5 bases, and 9 bases lay outside the gene matches. Germline CDR1 SGHTA, CDR2 FQGTGA. The CDR3 nucleotides read TGTGCCAGCAGCCCCCCCCTAGCGGGAGGTAGCACCGGGGAGCTGTTTTTT. Translating it yields CASSPPLAGGSTGELFF.

The chain couples TRBV30 to TRBJ1-1; 10 nucleotides match TRBD1. The CDR3 consists of 13 residues. Germline lookup yields CDR1 GTSNPN and CDR2 SVGIG (reference sequence). Unmatched junction bases numbered 3, after V lost 6 bases and J lost 2 bases. CDR3 loop: CACRQGANTEAFF. CDR3 nucleotides: TGTGCCTGCAGACAGGGGGCTAACACTGAAGCTTTCTTT.

The V call is TRBV9, the J call TRBJ2-3; TRBD2 agrees at 13 bases. Germline values: CDR1 SGDLS, CDR2 YYNGEE. The CDR3 is made up of 16 amino acids. V was pared by 3 bases and J by 1 base, with 2 bases of the junction left unmatched. CDR3 sequence (DNA): TGTGCCAGCAGCGCCGGACTAGCGGGGGGCACAGATACGCAGTATTTT. Translating it yields CASSAGLAGGTDTQYF.

V is TRBV9 and J is TRBJ2-3; 8 positions agree with TRBD1. This CDR3 contains 16 residues. Per the germline V gene, CDR1 is SGDLS and CDR2 is YYNGEE. V gave up 0 bases and J gave up 2 bases; unmatched junction bases: 5. CDR3 in amino acids: CASSVGNRGSTDTQYF. The DNA for the CDR3 is TGTGCCAGCAGCGTAGGTAACAGGGGGTCCACAGATACGCAGTATTTT.

The V call is TRBV6-5, the J call TRBJ2-3, with D hard to call. The CDR3 has 12 residues. Germline V gene lookup returns CDR1 MNHEY and CDR2 SVGAGI. Between the trimmed V and J ends, which lost 4 bases and 8 bases, there was a span of 10 bases. The CDR3 nucleotides are TGTGCCAGCAGTTCCTATGGTGGTACGCAGTATTTT. This translates into CASSSYGGTQYF.

V is TRBV15 and J is TRBJ1-5, with TRBD1 matching over 11 bases. The germline gives CDR1 LNHNV, CDR2 YYDKDF (reference sequence). CDR3 length: 19 amino acids. V was pared by 0 bases and J by 2 bases, with 9 bases of the junction left unmatched. This CDR3 reads CATSRDGGTGGKGNQPQHF. DNA for the CDR3: TGTGCCACCAGCAGAGATGGAGGGACAGGGGGAAAGGGCAATCAGCCCCAGCATTTT.

The rearrangement uses TRBV5-1 and TRBJ2-1; D not resolved. CDR1 is SGHRS, CDR2 YFSETQ, per germline. This CDR3 has 15 residues. Between the trimmed V and J ends, which lost 0 bases and 8 bases, there was a span of 15 bases. The CDR3: CASSLVGVSRDEQFF. The CDR3 DNA is TGCGCCAGCAGCTTGGTTGGCGTTAGCCGGGATGAGCAGTTCTTC.